This passage covers 32 T cell receptor beta chains from one sample sequenced in a study of OX40 agonist ivuxolimab in advanced cancers. TCRdb keeps only in-frame clones here, not all; method: immunoSEQ multiplex PCR. The repertoire holds fewer than 65,000 clones, approximately 80% seen once, with around 4% in the top ten. Here the sequenced sample was CD4+ or CD8+ T cells sorted from blood, taken in a trial of the OX40 agonist ivuxolimab. These receptor sequences come from an adult with an advanced solid tumor such as melanoma, head and neck, liver or kidney cancer.

The V gene is TRBV6-5, the J gene TRBJ2-5; possible D gene TRBD2, 5 bases. The germline CDR1 and CDR2 sequences are MNHEY and SVGAGI. The V end lost 5 bases, the J end lost 7 bases, and 17 bases lay between the germline ends. There are 14 residues in the CDR3. CDR3 DNA: TGTGCCAGCAGTCCCAATCTAGCTTCGTGGACCCAGTACTTC. It is translated as CASSPNLASWTQYF.

This chain uses TRBV18 with TRBJ1-1; D unresolved. The V gene lost 3 bases and the J gene lost 2 bases, with 10 bases spanning the gap. Germline V gene data show CDR1 as KGHSH and CDR2 as LQKENI. The CDR3 is 14 amino acids. For the CDR3, the DNA is TGTGCCAGCTCACCGGGCAGAGGAAACACTGAAGCTTTCTTT. Protein product: CASSPGRGNTEAFF.

The J gene is TRBJ2-2, the V gene TRBV5-1; TRBD1 matches at 10 bases. Trimming took 5 bases from V and 0 from J; bases not matched to a gene: 10. The length of the CDR3 is 18 residues. Germline V CDR1 and CDR2: SGHRS, YFSETQ. The CDR3 reads CASRGIPGQGPNTGELFF. The CDR3 DNA follows: TGCGCCAGCAGGGGTATACCGGGACAGGGGCCGAACACCGGGGAGCTGTTTTTT.

The rearrangement joins TRBV14 to TRBJ2-7; TRBD2 is a possible D gene (6 bases). Germline V gives CDR1 SGHDN, CDR2 FVKESK. Trimming took off 3 bases at V and 1 base at J, with 10 bases between the two ends. This CDR3 region has 14 residues. CDR3 sequence reads: CASSHLGGSYEQYF. Here the CDR3 DNA reads TGTGCCAGCAGCCACCTGGGGGGATCCTACGAGCAGTACTTC.

CDR3 coding DNA: TGTGCCATCAGTGGTCGGGGCAGGGAGAACACTGAAGCTTTCTTT. This codes for CAISGRGRENTEAFF. The V call is TRBV10-3, the J call TRBJ1-1; D possibly corresponds to TRBD1 (5 bases). The length of the CDR3 is 15 residues. CDR1 and CDR2 (germline): ENHRY, SYGVKD. V was pared by 4 bases and J by 1 base, with 13 bases between.

The J gene is TRBJ2-3, the V gene TRBV5-1, with D possibly TRBD2 on 6 matching bases. CDR3 length: 15 residues. Between the trimmed V and J ends, which lost 0 bases and 6 bases, there was a span of 14 bases. Looked up from germline, CDR1 is SGHRS and CDR2 is YFSETQ. CDR3 loop: CASSLGGTGGDTQYF. As DNA, the CDR3 is TGCGCCAGCAGCTTGGGGGGAACCGGAGGGGATACGCAGTATTTT.

The V gene is TRBV7-3, the J gene TRBJ2-3, with TRBD2 as a possible D gene (6 bases). This CDR3 region has 14 residues. Trimming took 5 bases from V and 2 from J, leaving 11 bases between them. Germline CDR1 is SGHTA and CDR2 is FQGTGA. This CDR3 is CASSPGLTTDTQYF. The DNA for the CDR3 is TGTGCCAGCAGCCCAGGACTAACCACAGATACGCAGTATTTT.

The chain carries TRBV6-1 and TRBJ1-5; 10 nucleotides align to TRBD1. V shed 3 bases and J 5 bases; nucleotides not matched to a gene: 1. Germline values: CDR1 MNHNS, CDR2 SASEGT. CDR3 length equals 14 residues. CDR3 nucleotide sequence: TGTGCCAGCAGTGAGACAGGGGGCGATCAGCCCCAGCATTTT. Translation: CASSETGGDQPQHF.

The CDR3 loop reads CASREDRAGNTIYF. The DNA for the CDR3 is TGTGCCAGCAGAGAGGACAGGGCTGGAAACACCATATATTTT. This chain links TRBV2 with TRBJ1-3; TRBD1 agrees at 8 bases. Trimming took 6 bases from V and 2 from J; bases not matched to a gene: 3. This CDR3 is 14 amino acids long. Germline V CDR1 and CDR2: SNHLY, FYNNEI.

The V and J genes are TRBV9 and TRBJ2-2; D is possibly TRBD2 (5 bases). The V and J ends lost 1 base and 0 bases respectively, with 13 bases between them. The V gene's germline CDR1 is SGDLS and CDR2 YYNGEE. The CDR3 has 17 residues. CDR3 protein: CASSVSPLDTNTGELFF. Written as DNA, the CDR3 is TGTGCCAGCAGCGTATCCCCACTAGACACGAACACCGGGGAGCTGTTTTTT.

In this sample, this clone turned up a few times. The genes are TRBV19 and TRBJ1-2; tentatively, D is TRBD1 (5 bases). Germline lookup yields CDR1 LNHDA and CDR2 SQIVND (reference sequence). Trimming pared 3 bases from V and 7 bases from J, leaving 18 bases between. The CDR3 contains 15 residues. DNA for the CDR3: TGTGCCAGTAGTATTCGGGCAGGGAATGACGGTGGCTACACCTTC. It is translated as CASSIRAGNDGGYTF.

CDR3 DNA: TGTGCCAGCGGGACCACCTACAATGAGCAGTTCTTC. Translated, it gives CASGTTYNEQFF. The chain recombines TRBV28 with TRBJ2-1; D tentatively reads TRBD1 or TRBD2 (5 bases each). V was shortened by 8 bases and J by 2 bases, with 7 bases between the two germline ends. CDR1 and CDR2 from the germline V gene are MDHEN and SYDVKM. The CDR3 consists of 12 residues. The whole variable domain, remainder taken from reference TRBV28 and TRBJ2-1, is DVKVTQSSRYLVKRTGEKVFLECVQDMDHENMFWYRQDPGLGLRLIYFSYDVKMKEKGDIPEGYSVSREKKERFSLILESASTNQTSMYLCASGTTYNEQFFGPGTRLTVL.

This clone was counted only a few times. The CDR3 nucleotides read TGCGCCAGCAGCCTCGACACCCTGGGGAACACTGAAGCTTTCTTT. Its protein product is CASSLDTLGNTEAFF. V gene TRBV5-1 combines with J gene TRBJ1-1; D remains ambiguous. The V gene lost 4 bases and the J gene lost 1 base, with 14 bases spanning the gap. CDR1 and CDR2 (germline): SGHRS, YFSETQ. The CDR3 has 15 amino acids.

This clone was observed a handful of times. The chain has TRBV30 and TRBJ2-7; D is unclear. V was cut by 1 base and J by 2 bases, with 12 bases left in between. Germline V gene sequence: CDR1 GTSNPN, CDR2 SVGIG (reference sequence). This CDR3 is built from 14 residues. The CDR3: CAWSAQARTYEQYF. The CDR3 nucleotides read TGTGCCTGGAGTGCCCAGGCCCGGACCTACGAGCAGTACTTC. Full variable domain (outside the CDR3, taken from reference TRBV30 and TRBJ2-7): SQTIHQWPATLVQPVGSPLSLECTVEGTSNPNLYWYRQAAGRGLQLLFYSVGIGQISSEVPQNLSASRPQDRQFILSSKKLLLSDSGFYLCAWSAQARTYEQYFGPGTRLTVT.

The gene calls are TRBV5-4 and TRBJ2-1, with D possibly TRBD1 on 5 matching bases. Germline loops: CDR1 SGHNT, CDR2 YYREEE (reference sequence). The CDR3 extends over 14 amino acids. The ends were cut back, 1 base at V and 5 bases at J, with 10 bases in the middle. CDR3 sequence: CASSLKGKDNEQFF. The CDR3, as DNA: TGTGCCAGCAGCTTGAAGGGGAAGGACAATGAGCAGTTCTTC.

The chain joins TRBV19 to TRBJ1-3; 8 bases are shared with TRBD1. The germline V gene has CDR1 LNHDA and CDR2 SQIVND (reference sequence). With V trimmed by 7 bases and J by 1 base, 6 bases remained unmatched. This CDR3 spans 15 amino acids. Here the CDR3 DNA reads TGTGCCAGTACGGACAGGGCGAGGTCTGGAAACACCATATATTTT. Translated: CASTDRARSGNTIYF.

The V gene is TRBV11-1, the J gene TRBJ2-7, with TRBD2 identical over 8 bases. This CDR3 has 14 residues. The V gene's germline CDR1 is SGHAT and CDR2 FQDESV (reference sequence). V gave up 3 bases and J gave up 3 bases; unmatched junction bases: 4. The CDR3 protein is CASSFRLANYEQYF. As DNA, the CDR3 is TGTGCCAGCAGCTTTCGACTAGCGAACTACGAGCAGTACTTC.

The genes are TRBV19 and TRBJ1-5, with D possibly TRBD1 on 5 matching bases. Germline lookup yields CDR1 LNHDA and CDR2 SQIVND (reference sequence). There are 15 residues in the CDR3. V was pared by 5 bases and J by 1 base, with 12 bases between. DNA for the CDR3: TGTGCCAGTAGTTTCGGGGGAGTAAGCAATCAGCCCCAGCATTTT. Translated, it gives CASSFGGVSNQPQHF.

The rearrangement uses TRBV27 and TRBJ1-4, with 9 bases aligning to TRBD1. This CDR3 is 17 amino acids long. Germline V gives CDR1 MNHEY, CDR2 SMNVEV (reference sequence). Trimming removed 2 bases from V and 8 bases from J; junction bases left unmatched: 12. The DNA for the CDR3 is TGTGCCAGCAGTTTAAGATTAACCGGGACAGGGCCCGAAAAACTGTTTTTT. This encodes CASSLRLTGTGPEKLFF.

This clone has a single count. This chain joins TRBV6-1 and TRBJ2-1; D may be TRBD2 (6 bases). The CDR3 has 16 amino acids. The V end lost 2 bases, the J end lost 10 bases, and 21 bases lay between the germline ends. Germline CDR1 MNHNS, CDR2 SASEGT. CDR3 nucleotides: TGTGCCAGCAGTGAATACGGGAGTGGTCCGAGGCGGGAGCAGTTCTTC. Translation: CASSEYGSGPRREQFF.

The rearrangement joins TRBV7-3 to TRBJ2-1, with 9 bases identical to TRBD2. This CDR3 contains 16 residues. The V and J ends lost 1 base and 7 bases, in that order; junction bases with no gene match: 8. CDR1 is SGHTA and CDR2 is FQGTGA in the germline V gene. CDR3 sequence reads: CASSLMPLAGRNEQFF. Written as DNA, the CDR3 is TGTGCCAGCAGCTTAATGCCTCTAGCGGGGAGGAATGAGCAGTTCTTC.

This clone was seen a handful of times. The chain is built from TRBV6-1 and TRBJ2-1; 9 positions match TRBD2. From germline, CDR1 is MNHNS and CDR2 SASEGT. Losses at the gene ends were 4 bases for V and 5 bases for J; bases not matched to a gene: 9. The CDR3 has 16 residues. The CDR3 here is CASSAGRPSGNNEQFF. CDR3 coding DNA: TGTGCCAGCAGTGCGGGTCGGCCTAGCGGGAACAATGAGCAGTTCTTC.

This clone was detected only a few times. This chain connects TRBV27 to TRBJ2-2; TRBD2 matches 9 bases. The CDR3 runs to 17 residues. The V and J ends lost 1 base and 5 bases, in that order; junction bases with no gene match: 8. Germline lookup yields CDR1 MNHEY and CDR2 SMNVEV (reference sequence). The DNA for the CDR3 is TGTGCCAGCAGTTTATATGGTAGCGGGGGAGTGACCGGGGAGCTGTTTTTT. This gives the protein CASSLYGSGGVTGELFF.

This clone was observed a single time. The chain joins TRBV6-5 to TRBJ1-4, with TRBD1 matching 10 bases. The germline V gene has CDR1 MNHEY and CDR2 SVGAGI. The CDR3 is made up of 15 amino acids. Trimming took 6 bases from V and 4 from J; bases not matched to a gene: 5. For the CDR3, the DNA is TGTGCCAGCAGGCGGACAGGGGGTATTAATGAAAAACTGTTTTTT. Its protein is CASRRTGGINEKLFF.

V and J are TRBV10-2 and TRBJ2-3; 10 bases fit TRBD2. V trimming: 10 bases; J trimming: 1 base; junction bases outside the gene matches: 5. CDR3 length: 14 residues. Germline-derived CDR1 and CDR2 are WSHSY and SAAADI. The CDR3 is CATLGTSGTDTQYF. The CDR3 nucleotides are TGCGCCACCTTAGGGACTAGCGGCACAGATACGCAGTATTTT.

The V and J genes are TRBV4-3 and TRBJ2-7; D call uncertain. The V end lost 4 bases, the J end lost 0 bases, and 13 bases lay between the germline ends. The CDR3 covers 15 residues. CDR1 and CDR2 from the germline V gene are LGHNA and YSLEER. The CDR3 DNA reads as TGCGCCAGCAGCCCGGGTGGGGAAAGCTCCTACGAGCAGTACTTC. Residues: CASSPGGESSYEQYF.

The rearrangement joins TRBV5-1 to TRBJ2-1; 7 positions match TRBD2. The V gene end was trimmed by 7 bases and the J gene end by 4 bases; junction bases not matched to a gene: 11. Germline CDR1 SGHRS, CDR2 YFSETQ. This CDR3 spans 15 amino acids. CDR3 sequence: CASLLGEGSYNEQFF. In DNA form, the CDR3 reads TGCGCCAGCCTACTCGGGGAGGGTTCGTACAATGAGCAGTTCTTC.

The rearrangement uses TRBV5-1 and TRBJ2-7; 7 bases are a match to TRBD1. The CDR3 loop spans 13 amino acids. V shed 3 bases and J 2 bases; nucleotides not matched to a gene: 2. Germline V gene sequence: CDR1 SGHRS, CDR2 YFSETQ. The CDR3 DNA is TGCGCCAGCAGCTCGGGACAGACCTACGAGCAGTACTTC. The encoded protein is CASSSGQTYEQYF.

The V call is TRBV19, the J call TRBJ2-5; TRBD1 aligns across 9 bases. The CDR3 totals 13 residues. V lost 3 bases to trimming and J lost 5 bases; unmatched junction nucleotides: 1. Germline-derived CDR1 and CDR2 are LNHDA and SQIVND (reference sequence). The CDR3 DNA sequence: TGTGCCAGTAGTATCGACAGGGGGGAGACCCAGTACTTC. Translated, it gives CASSIDRGETQYF. Full variable domain (remainder filled in from reference TRBV19 and TRBJ2-5): DGGITQSPKYLFRKEGQNVTLSCEQNLNHDAMYWYRQDPGQGLRLIYYSQIVNDFQKGDIAEGYSVSREKKESFPLTVTSAQKNPTAFYLCASSIDRGETQYFGPGTRLLVL.

This clone was detected only once. The chain is built from TRBV5-1 and TRBJ2-2; 8 bases agree with TRBD1. The CDR3 length is 17 residues. V was pared by 1 base and J by 5 bases, with 10 bases of the junction left unmatched. CDR1 SGHRS and CDR2 YFSETQ come from the germline V gene. The CDR3 DNA follows: TGCGCCAGCAGCTTGAATCCGACAGGGGTAGGGACCGGGGAGCTGTTTTTT. Protein sequence: CASSLNPTGVGTGELFF.

V gene TRBV5-1 combines with J gene TRBJ2-3, with unresolved D. V was trimmed by 4 bases and J by 2 bases, leaving 14 bases between them. This CDR3 comprises 15 residues. Germline V gene data show CDR1 as SGHRS and CDR2 as YFSETQ. In DNA form, the CDR3 reads TGCGCCAGCAGCCCAGGAGTGGTCTACACAGATACGCAGTATTTT. Translated: CASSPGVVYTDTQYF.

The chain is built from TRBV29-1 and TRBJ2-2; 8 bases fit TRBD1. This CDR3 is built from 13 residues. Germline CDR1 reads SQVTM; CDR2 reads ANQGSEA. V shed 7 bases, J shed 0 bases, and the junction held 1 base outside the gene matches. The CDR3 is CSAGGPNTGELFF. DNA for the CDR3: TGCAGCGCAGGGGGCCCGAACACCGGGGAGCTGTTTTTT.